Each of the 32 T cell receptor beta chains below was sequenced from the same sample in a study of T cells in Graves' hyperthyroidism and ophthalmopathy (dated by TCRdb to between 2018 and 2021). Library method: multiplex PCR. The sequencer listed for this sample is Illumina HiSeq 2000. The TCR beta CDR3 regions were amplified from the RNA transcripts. A first-round RT-PCR of the TCR CDR3 used the HTBI primer set with the Qiagen OneStep RT-PCR kit. TCRdb trimmed the raw reads at Q25, called clones with MiXCR and kept productive beta chains. Identical CDR3 proteins give one entry, which carries the most common genes and DNA. The sample profile shows nearly 600,000 distinct CDR3 sequences; 12% to 15% of them were found once. Of the sample, less than 9% is held by the ten largest clones. Sample: blood. The receptor source for this set is a young woman with Graves' ophthalmopathy.

This clonotype was seen repeatedly, ten times or more. The chain combines TRBV5-6 with TRBJ2-1; D is unresolved. Trimming pared 4 bases from V and 0 bases from J, leaving 11 bases between. CDR3 length equals 15 residues. Germline V lookup: CDR1 SGHDT, CDR2 YYEEEE. CDR3 residues: CASSTKTISYNEQFF. In nucleotides, the CDR3 is TGTGCCAGCAGCACCAAAACGATCTCCTACAATGAGCAGTTCTTC.

This sequence joins TRBV5-1 and TRBJ2-5; TRBD1 aligns across 8 bases. The junction had 12 bases not matched to a gene; V was cut back by 6 bases and J by 5 bases. The CDR3 contains 15 residues. Germline assignment: CDR1 SGHRS and CDR2 YFSETQ. CDR3 residues: CASTGDRLFWETQYF. The CDR3 coding sequence is TGCGCCAGCACCGGGGACAGGCTATTCTGGGAGACCCAGTACTTC. Combining the CDR3 with reference TRBV5-1 and TRBJ2-5 gives the whole variable domain KAGVTQTPRYLIKTRGQQVTLSCSPISGHRSVSWYQQTPGQGLQFLFEYFSETQRNKGNFPGRFSGRQFSNSRSEMNVSTLELGDSALYLCASTGDRLFWETQYFGPGTRLLVL.

This clonotype has only a few counts. V is TRBV7-2 and J is TRBJ1-6; D is possibly TRBD1 (5 bases). This CDR3 comprises 15 residues. Germline lookup yields CDR1 SGHTA and CDR2 FQGNSA. V was clipped by 5 bases and J by 5 bases, with 13 bases between them. CDR3 region: CASSIPRGNNSPLHF. CDR3 DNA sequence: TGTGCCAGCAGCATACCCCGGGGCAATAATTCACCCCTCCACTTT. Complete variable domain (other parts from reference TRBV7-2 and TRBJ1-6): GAGVSQSPSNKVTEKGKDVELRCDPISGHTALYWYRQSLGQGLEFLIYFQGNSAPDKSGLPSDRFSAERTGGSVSTLTIQRTQQEDSAVYLCASSIPRGNNSPLHFGNGTRLTVT.

This clonotype was detected many times. The J gene is TRBJ1-2, the V gene TRBV6-1; TRBD1 agrees at 7 bases. Trimming at V came to 6 bases and at J to 0 bases, leaving 4 bases not matched to a gene. This CDR3 contains 14 residues. Germline V lookup: CDR1 MNHNS, CDR2 SASEGT. This CDR3 reads CASRRGTANYGYTF. CDR3 DNA: TGTGCCAGCAGGCGTGGGACAGCTAACTATGGCTACACCTTC.

The sample holds one count of this clonotype. V and J are TRBV5-1 and TRBJ1-2; possibly TRBD1 for D (5 bases). The V and J ends lost 5 bases and 2 bases respectively, with 16 bases between them. The CDR3 covers 15 residues. Germline-derived CDR1 and CDR2 are SGHRS and YFSETQ. CDR3 amino acids: CASRGGPLANYGYTF. CDR3 bases: TGCGCCAGCAGGGGGGGACCTCTGGCCAACTATGGCTACACCTTC.

This clonotype was detected ten times or more. The chain couples TRBV28 to TRBJ2-5; possibly TRBD2 for D (7 bases). Per the germline V gene, CDR1 is MDHEN and CDR2 is SYDVKM. Trimming removed 11 bases from V and 5 bases from J, with 27 bases in between. The CDR3 is made up of 16 amino acids. The CDR3 DNA reads as TGTGCCGTCCTAAGGGGGGAGGGCCGCCGGACTGAGACCCAGTACTTC. Translated: CAVLRGEGRRTETQYF.

This clonotype was seen repeatedly, ten times or more. The rearrangement uses TRBV9 and TRBJ1-5, with TRBD1 matching 7 bases. Germline V lookup: CDR1 SGDLS, CDR2 YYNGEE. The V and J ends lost 0 bases and 5 bases, in that order; junction bases with no gene match: 5. The CDR3 covers 15 residues. CDR3 in DNA: TGTGCCAGCAGCGTAGAGGGGGCGGACGATCAGCCCCAGCATTTT. Translating it yields CASSVEGADDQPQHF.

This clonotype was seen ten or more times. The chain carries TRBV12-3 or TRBV12-4 and TRBJ1-5; D remains ambiguous. The CDR3 extends over 16 amino acids. V dropped 2 bases and J dropped 2 bases, with 13 bases sitting between them. CDR3 bases: TGTGCCAGCAGTTTAACGGGAGGGCCTGGCAATCAGCCCCAGCATTTT. This sequence encodes CASSLTGGPGNQPQHF.

Details on this clonotype: Relative to the germline gene, one junction end is altered; a read error may explain this. The chain has TRBV5-1 and TRBJ1-1; possible D gene TRBD1, 6 bases. The CDR3 runs to 17 residues. CDR1 and CDR2 (germline): SGHRS, YFSETQ. CDR3 loop: CASSLAEAGVGNTEASF. CDR3 DNA: TGCGCCAGCAGCTTGGCCGAGGCAGGGGTCGGGAACACTGAAGCTTCCTTT.

Ten or more counts support this clonotype. The rearrangement joins TRBV28 to TRBJ1-3, with D perhaps TRBD1 (5 bases). The V end lost 4 bases, the J end lost 2 bases, and 9 bases lay between the germline ends. Germline CDR1 reads MDHEN; CDR2 reads SYDVKM. The CDR3 sequence is 14 residues long. Here the CDR3 reads CASSYQGTGNTIYF. The CDR3 DNA is TGTGCCAGCAGTTATCAGGGAACTGGAAACACCATATATTTT.

The chain carries TRBV27 and TRBJ2-1; TRBD2 agrees at 11 bases. V shed 10 bases, J shed 4 bases, and the junction held 12 bases outside the gene matches. There are 16 residues in the CDR3. The V gene's germline CDR1 is MNHEY and CDR2 SMNVEV (reference sequence). The CDR3 DNA follows: TGTGCCACCGTCCCAGGACTAGCGGGCTTTTACAATGAGCAGTTCTTC. It codes for CATVPGLAGFYNEQFF.

A few counts support this clonotype. This sequence joins TRBV18 and TRBJ2-3, with D possibly matching TRBD2 (6 bases). V was trimmed by 4 bases and J by 0 bases, leaving 20 bases between them. Germline V CDR1 and CDR2: KGHSH, LQKENI. This CDR3 is 18 amino acids long. The CDR3, as DNA: TGTGCCAGCTCACTTTGGGTAGCGGAGGACCTGAGCACAGATACGCAGTATTTT. It encodes CASSLWVAEDLSTDTQYF.

To note about this clonotype: One base away lies a much larger clone, so this may be a sequencing read error. As the CDR3 is not closed by the conserved phenylalanine or tryptophan, this likely results from a read error. The CDR3 DNA reads TGCAGTGCTAGGGAGACTAGCGGGAGCACAGATACGCAGTATCTT. This codes for CSARETSGSTDTQYL. The J gene is TRBJ2-3, the V gene TRBV20-1; 10 bases match TRBD2. There are 15 residues in the CDR3. Unmatched junction bases numbered 3, after V lost 3 bases and J lost 0 bases. Germline CDR1 is DFQATT and CDR2 is SNEGSKA (reference sequence).

In this sample, this clonotype turned up many times. This chain uses TRBV7-9 with TRBJ2-1; 7 nucleotides agree with TRBD1. The CDR3 is 17 amino acids. With 1 base clipped from V and 10 bases from J, the junction kept 16 bases outside the gene matches. Germline CDR1 and CDR2: SEHNR and FQNEAQ (reference sequence). The CDR3 sequence: CASSLVHPDSRGQEQFF. For the CDR3, the DNA is TGTGCCAGCAGCTTAGTACACCCGGACAGCCGGGGACAGGAGCAGTTCTTC.

V and J are TRBV3-2 and TRBJ2-7. TRBV3-2 is given as a pseudogene. This CDR3 is built from 15 residues. The CDR3 nucleotides are TGTGCCAGCAGCCAAGGTGTATACACCGACGACGAGCAGTACTTC. The encoded protein is CASSQGVYTDDEQYF.

In this sample, this clonotype turned up many times. The chain uses TRBV12-3 or TRBV12-4 and TRBJ2-1; TRBD2 matches at 7 bases. V was pared by 7 bases and J by 0 bases, with 12 bases of the junction left unmatched. The length of the CDR3 is 17 residues. The CDR3 DNA follows: TGTGCCAGCACGCCGCGGGAGAATCTGTTCTCCTACAATGAGCAGTTCTTC. Its protein is CASTPRENLFSYNEQFF.

The J gene is TRBJ1-5, the V gene TRBV18; the match to TRBD1 covers 10 bases. Losses at the gene ends were 1 base for V and 8 bases for J; bases not matched to a gene: 8. This CDR3 comprises 16 residues. CDR1 and CDR2 from the germline V gene are KGHSH and LQKENI. The CDR3 DNA reads as TGTGCCAGCTCACCACGAGGTATGGGGACAGGGGAGCCCCAGCATTTT. Protein sequence: CASSPRGMGTGEPQHF.

This clonotype was seen a few times. J is TRBJ2-2 and V is TRBV7-9; a weak D match, TRBD2 (6 bases). V was pared by 0 bases and J by 3 bases, with 17 bases between. The CDR3 has 18 amino acids. Germline CDR1 is SEHNR and CDR2 is FQNEAQ (reference sequence). DNA of the CDR3: TGTGCCAGCAGCTTAGCGCTAATCCGGGAGTCCTACACCGGGGAGCTGTTTTTT. Translated, it gives CASSLALIRESYTGELFF.

This clonotype was seen repeatedly, ten times or more. This chain connects TRBV20-1 to TRBJ2-4, with D possibly matching TRBD2 (6 bases). Germline V gene sequence: CDR1 DFQATT, CDR2 SNEGSKA (reference sequence). This CDR3 has 15 residues. V was clipped by 5 bases and J by 3 bases, with 17 bases between them. The CDR3 bases are TGCAGTGCTTCGGACTATAGTCTAGTCAAAAACATTCAGTACTTC. Protein product: CSASDYSLVKNIQYF.

This clonotype was picked up a small number of times. V usage is TRBV19 and J usage is TRBJ2-4; D is undetermined. The CDR3 length is 12 residues. Germline V lookup: CDR1 LNHDA, CDR2 SQIVND (reference sequence). V lost 3 bases and J lost 8, with 8 bases in between. The CDR3 protein is CASSIGLDIQYF. As DNA, the CDR3 is TGTGCCAGTAGTATCGGGTTGGACATTCAGTACTTC.

Written as DNA, the CDR3 is TGTGCCAGCAGTTACTCGAGTCAGGGCGGCTACGAGCAGTACTTC. Encoded protein: CASSYSSQGGYEQYF. The V and J genes are TRBV6-5 and TRBJ2-7, with D possibly TRBD1 on 5 matching bases. V gave up 0 bases and J gave up 3 bases, with 12 bases separating them. This CDR3 is 15 amino acids long. Germline loops: CDR1 MNHEY, CDR2 SVGAGI.

The rearrangement links TRBV4-3 to TRBJ1-1; 7 bases fit TRBD1. Germline V gene data show CDR1 as LGHNA and CDR2 as YSLEER. The junction had 11 bases not matched to a gene; V was cut back by 3 bases and J by 7 bases. This CDR3 is 15 amino acids long. CDR3 bases: TGCGCCAGCAGCCACCCAGACAGGGTCAACGGTGAAGCTTTCTTT. It codes for CASSHPDRVNGEAFF.

This clonotype was picked up many times. This sequence joins TRBV10-3 and TRBJ2-3; no reliable D call. Looked up from germline, CDR1 is ENHRY and CDR2 is SYGVKD. The CDR3 is made up of 15 amino acids. The V and J ends lost 10 bases and 2 bases respectively, with 19 bases between them. The CDR3 reads CATRYPGPDTDTQYF. CDR3 coding DNA: TGTGCCACACGCTACCCCGGGCCCGACACAGATACGCAGTATTTT.

CDR3 DNA sequence: TGTGCTAGTGGTTCGAACCGACAGGGAACAGATACGCAGTATTTT. Translation gives CASGSNRQGTDTQYF. The chain joins TRBV12-5 to TRBJ2-3; 7 bases match TRBD1. CDR1 is LGHNT, CDR2 FRNRAP, per germline. This CDR3 is 15 amino acids long. J gave up 3 bases and V 4 bases, and 7 bases lay outside the gene matches. The full variable domain, in which reference TRBV12-5 and TRBJ2-3 provide the parts outside the CDR3, is DARVTQTPRHKVTEMGQEVTMRCQPILGHNTVFWYRQTMMQGLELLAYFRNRAPLDDSGMPKDRFSAEMPDATLATLKIQPSEPRDSAVYFCASGSNRQGTDTQYFGPGTRLTVL.

This clonotype was found many times. V gene TRBV6-1 combines with J gene TRBJ2-7, with D hard to call. V was clipped by 4 bases and J by 2 bases, with 12 bases between them. Germline V lookup: CDR1 MNHNS, CDR2 SASEGT. The CDR3 runs to 14 residues. CDR3 amino acids: CASSATSPTYEQYF. For the CDR3, the DNA is TGTGCCAGCAGTGCTACAAGTCCCACCTACGAGCAGTACTTC.

This clonotype showed up many times. The rearrangement joins TRBV27 to TRBJ1-1; D not certain. The CDR3 sequence is 12 residues long. The V end was cut by 6 bases, the J end by 2 bases, with 7 bases between. Germline values: CDR1 MNHEY, CDR2 SMNVEV (reference sequence). The CDR3 coding sequence is TGTGCCAGCAGACGGGCAAACACTGAAGCTTTCTTT. Its protein product is CASRRANTEAFF.

The chain uses TRBV20-1 and TRBJ2-6; tentative D call: TRBD1 (5 bases). V lost 0 bases, J lost 3 bases, and 18 bases lay in between. The germline V gene encodes CDR1 DFQATT and CDR2 SNEGSKA (reference sequence). This CDR3 comprises 18 residues. The CDR3 region has the DNA TGCAGTGCTAGAGATCTGGCAGGGTCCCCCCTTGGGGCCAACGTCCTGACTTTC. Translation: CSARDLAGSPLGANVLTF.

This clonotype has a count of ten or more. The J gene is TRBJ2-1, the V gene TRBV10-3; no clear D gene. The CDR3 contains 17 residues. Germline V gene sequence: CDR1 ENHRY, CDR2 SYGVKD. V was pared by 4 bases and J by 8 bases, with 24 bases between. The CDR3 DNA is TGTGCCATCAGTGGGGTTCGGACGAGAGGTTTCGGAGATGAGCAGTTCTTC. It is translated as CAISGVRTRGFGDEQFF.

Ten or more counts support this clonotype. The chain employs TRBV10-3 and TRBJ2-7, with TRBD2 matching 7 bases. Germline V gene data show CDR1 as ENHRY and CDR2 as SYGVKD. With 10 bases clipped from V and 7 bases from J, the junction kept 22 bases outside the gene matches. The CDR3 has 16 amino acids. The CDR3 loop is CASHHRWLPKAGEQYF. As DNA, the CDR3 is TGTGCCAGCCACCATCGTTGGCTTCCTAAAGCGGGGGAGCAGTACTTC.

This clonotype has at least ten counts. The V and J genes are TRBV20-1 and TRBJ2-4; D is undetermined. Trimming removed 3 bases at V and 1 base at J, with 10 bases between. Germline CDR1 DFQATT, CDR2 SNEGSKA (reference sequence). This CDR3 comprises 14 residues. The CDR3 bases are TGCAGTGCTAGGGGTTTTTGGGCCAAAAACATTCAGTACTTC. Protein product: CSARGFWAKNIQYF.

This clonotype was counted ten times or more. The chain links TRBV29-1 to TRBJ2-5; TRBD2 agrees at 10 bases. Trimming removed 6 bases from V and 2 bases from J; junction bases left unmatched: 12. Germline V gene sequence: CDR1 SQVTM, CDR2 ANQGSEA. There are 16 residues in the CDR3. The CDR3 is CSVVELAGTVQETQYF. The CDR3 DNA follows: TGCAGCGTAGTGGAACTAGCGGGAACGGTACAAGAGACCCAGTACTTC.

Concerning this clonotype: With a much larger clone just one base away, this may be a read error. This chain joins TRBV5-5 and TRBJ2-1, with unresolved D. The CDR3 has 12 amino acids. Germline V gene data show CDR1 as SGHKS and CDR2 as YYEKEE (reference sequence). The CDR3 protein is CACSYSWAEQFF. As DNA, the CDR3 is TGCGCCTGCAGCTACAGTTGGGCTGAGCAGTTCTTC. Based on the CDR3 plus reference TRBV5-5 and TRBJ2-1, the full variable domain is DAGVTQSPTHLIKTRGQQVTLRCSPISGHKSVSWYQQVLGQGPQFIFQYYEKEERGRGNFPDRFSARQFPNYSSELNVNALLLGDSALYLCACSYSWAEQFFGPGTRLTVL.